The 5 T cell receptor beta chains below come from one sample, sequenced in a study of blood T cells in healthy people across ages. Primers used in a second PCR of roughly 6 to 12 cycles were a sample-barcoded 5' primer and a J-beta primer mix. TCRdb processed the 5' RACE reads anew with MiXCR; each CDR3 protein has one entry. The table records under 1,100,000 distinct CDR3 sequences, under 30% of them present only once. Separately, the same data were catalogued under a study of T cells of mothers and their children.

Sequenced: blood. All receptors come from a girl aged 2 to 9 in good health.

The CDR3 nucleotides are TGTGCCAGCAGCCCACCTGACGGGACTGCGTCCTACGAGCAGTACTTC. It is translated as CASSPPDGTASYEQYF. The chain recombines TRBV7-9 with TRBJ2-7; a possible D gene is TRBD2 (6 bases). The V gene's germline CDR1 is SEHNR and CDR2 FQNEAQ (reference sequence). Trimming took 5 bases from V and 1 from J, leaving 18 bases between them. The CDR3 is 16 residues long.

This clonotype was counted a few times. The chain has TRBV21-1 and TRBJ2-7; the table's D call TRBD1 went unverified against the DNA. TRBV21-1 corresponds to a pseudogene. This CDR3 region has 15 residues. The CDR3 DNA sequence: TGTGCCAGCAGCCCCCCGACAGTGCGCTCCTACGAGCAGTACTTC. Protein product: CASSPPTVRSYEQYF.

V usage is TRBV29-1 and J usage is TRBJ2-1; maybe TRBD2 (6 bases). The germline V gene encodes CDR1 SQVTM and CDR2 ANQGSEA. This CDR3 region has 12 residues. Trimming removed 7 bases from V and 6 bases from J, with 13 bases in between. CDR3 bases: TGCAGCGCTGGACTATACGGCAATGAGCAGTTCTTC. Protein sequence: CSAGLYGNEQFF.

The V gene is TRBV20-1, the J gene TRBJ2-7; 7 nucleotides match TRBD1. Germline lookup yields CDR1 DFQATT and CDR2 SNEGSKA (reference sequence). With V trimmed by 5 bases and J by 2 bases, 6 bases remained unmatched. CDR3 size: 13 residues. CDR3 DNA: TGCAGTGCTCAAGGGGGCCCGGCCTACGAGCAGTACTTC. Protein: CSAQGGPAYEQYF.

With respect to this clonotype: At one end, the junction sequence differs from germline, possibly due to a read error. The CDR3 protein is CANSLSPGSNEQYF. The CDR3 bases are TGTGCCAACAGTTTATCCCCAGGGTCCAACGAGCAGTACTTC. This rearrangement joins TRBV27 to TRBJ2-7; D possibly corresponds to TRBD1 (5 bases). This CDR3 region has 14 residues. The germline V gene has CDR1 MNHEY and CDR2 SMNVEV (reference sequence).